The T cell receptor (beta chain) under discussion was sequenced for a study of blood T cell repertoires in COVID-19. The CDR3 extends over 14 amino acids. V gave up 4 bases and J gave up 3 bases, with 12 bases separating them. Germline V lookup: CDR1 LNHDA, CDR2 SQIVND (reference sequence). This clone has just a few counts. As handled by the study authors: Amplified reference gene primers provided the basis for estimating nucleated cell counts. Sequencing used immunoSEQ multiplex PCR; TCRdb keeps in-frame clones, though not all of them. V, J and clone size reflect that table, while D and trimming were determined from the DNA. This sample has about 400,000 clones, with more than 85% found just once.

This chain joins TRBV19 and TRBJ1-2; TRBD1 might be the D (6 bases). The clonotype originates from a human donor in a cohort sampled during active COVID-19. Sequencing was done on a sample of peripheral blood. The CDR3 DNA is TGTGCCAGTAGTAAACAGGGAAGGGACTATGGCTACACCTTC. Translated: CASSKQGRDYGYTF.